This TCR beta chain comes out of a study of T cells in Graves' hyperthyroidism and ophthalmopathy. Germline V lookup: CDR1 LNHNV, CDR2 YYDKDF (reference sequence). Trimming left V 3 bases short and J 2 bases short, with 13 bases between. CDR3 length: 15 amino acids. Amplified regions were TCR beta CDR3 sequences from RNA transcripts. HTBI primers were employed in a first-round RT-PCR of the TCR CDR3. MiXCR was run by TCRdb on the multiplex PCR reads, yielding one entry per CDR3 protein. The table includes around 700,000 distinct CDR3 sequences, over 15% detected once. This clonotype was counted only a few times.

The sequence derives from a woman aged 50 to 60 with Graves' hyperthyroidism that later progressed to Graves' ophthalmopathy. The chain joins TRBV15 to TRBJ2-5; D call uncertain. The sequencing sample was made of blood. This CDR3 reads CATSSHHAQQETQYF. The CDR3 nucleotides are TGTGCCACCAGCAGCCACCACGCCCAGCAAGAGACCCAGTACTTC.